Listed here are 15 T cell receptor beta chains from one sample, sequenced in a study of T cell repertoires in cytomegalovirus infection. TCRdb fed the reads into MiXCR, producing one record per CDR3 protein. The sample includes 130,000 or so distinct CDR3 sequences, 5.5% to 7% seen only once; the top ten take approximately 18%. The material sequenced was PBMCs. These receptor sequences come from a human donor in good health (CMV status not recorded). Some clones in this sample may be carry-over from other donors' samples.

This clonotype was detected ten times or more. The rearrangement links TRBV7-2 to TRBJ2-5; weak D call: TRBD2 (6 bases). This CDR3 is built from 15 residues. Between the trimmed V and J ends, which lost 0 bases and 5 bases, there was a span of 13 bases. Looked up from germline, CDR1 is SGHTA and CDR2 is FQGNSA. The CDR3, as DNA: TGTGCCAGCAGCTTAGCGTCCACTGGGGGGGAGACCCAGTACTTC. Translating gives CASSLASTGGETQYF.

This clonotype was observed many times. J is TRBJ2-1 and V is TRBV7-2, with a possible D match to TRBD1 (6 bases). This CDR3 is built from 14 residues. V was pared by 6 bases and J by 1 base, with 10 bases between. Germline V gene lookup returns CDR1 SGHTA and CDR2 FQGNSA. The CDR3 here is CASSAGVSYNEQFF. As DNA, the CDR3 is TGTGCCAGCAGTGCAGGGGTTTCCTACAATGAGCAGTTCTTC.

This clonotype has a handful of counts. The chain recombines TRBV5-1 with TRBJ2-2; 8 nucleotides line up with TRBD1. With 4 bases clipped from V and 5 bases from J, the junction kept 10 bases outside the gene matches. The CDR3 spans 16 residues. Looked up from germline, CDR1 is SGHRS and CDR2 is YFSETQ. CDR3 coding DNA: TGCGCCAGCAGCCTCGATCAGGGGGCGAGGACCGGGGAGCTGTTTTTT. As protein: CASSLDQGARTGELFF.

The J gene is TRBJ2-5, the V gene TRBV29-1; D is possibly TRBD1 (6 bases). Trimming pared 3 bases from V and 6 bases from J, leaving 14 bases between. From germline, CDR1 is SQVTM and CDR2 ANQGSEA. The CDR3 is 13 amino acids. This CDR3 reads CSVDQGKVKTQYF. Written as DNA, the CDR3 is TGCAGCGTTGATCAGGGGAAAGTTAAGACCCAGTACTTC.

This clonotype was picked up many times. J is TRBJ1-1 and V is TRBV6-1; tentatively, D is TRBD1 (5 bases). In germline, CDR1 is MNHNS, CDR2 SASEGT. CDR3 size: 13 residues. The V end lost 6 bases, the J end lost 3 bases, and 11 bases lay between the germline ends. The CDR3 DNA is TGTGCCAGCAGATCAGGGCCCCACACTGAAGCTTTCTTT. Residues: CASRSGPHTEAFF.

This clonotype was recorded many times. The chain carries TRBV6-1 and TRBJ1-2, with D maybe TRBD1 (5 bases). Germline V gives CDR1 MNHNS, CDR2 SASEGT. The CDR3 sequence is 13 residues long. With 6 bases removed from V and 3 bases from J, the gap between germline ends came to 11 bases. This chain's CDR3 is CASRSTGHYGYTF. The CDR3 region has the DNA TGTGCCAGCAGGTCCACAGGTCACTATGGCTACACCTTC.

This clonotype was seen at least ten times. The chain employs TRBV7-2 and TRBJ1-2; no clear D gene. In germline, CDR1 is SGHTA, CDR2 FQGNSA. The CDR3 consists of 16 residues. The V end lost 5 bases, the J end lost 5 bases, and 21 bases lay between the germline ends. This CDR3 is CASSLAPRGSSYGYTF. CDR3 nucleotides: TGTGCCAGCAGCCTTGCGCCCCGTGGGAGTTCTTATGGCTACACCTTC.

This clonotype was found many times. The J gene is TRBJ2-3, the V gene TRBV4-3, with 8 bases identical to TRBD1. V shed 0 bases and J 8 bases; nucleotides not matched to a gene: 1. The length of the CDR3 is 13 residues. Looked up from germline, CDR1 is LGHNA and CDR2 is YSLEER. The DNA for the CDR3 is TGCGCCAGCAGCCAAGATACAGGGGGTACGCAGTATTTT. Amino acids: CASSQDTGGTQYF.

This clonotype showed up just a few times. The J gene is TRBJ1-5, the V gene TRBV19; unclear D gene. CDR1 and CDR2 from the germline V gene are LNHDA and SQIVND (reference sequence). V was cut by 4 bases and J by 2 bases, with 6 bases left in between. The CDR3 is 13 residues long. The CDR3: CASSNGGNQPQHF. The CDR3 DNA is TGTGCCAGTAGTAATGGGGGCAATCAGCCCCAGCATTTT.

This clonotype was seen at least ten times. This chain joins TRBV7-9 and TRBJ2-3; possible D gene TRBD1, 6 bases. This CDR3 is 17 amino acids long. In germline, CDR1 is SEHNR, CDR2 FQNEAQ (reference sequence). Trimming took 4 bases from V and 0 from J, leaving 17 bases between them. The CDR3 sequence is CASSSQLDRKSTDTQYF. The CDR3 nucleotides read TGTGCCAGCAGCTCACAACTAGACAGGAAGAGCACAGATACGCAGTATTTT.

This clonotype was counted many times. CDR3 nucleotide sequence: TGTGCCAGCAGCCCCTCTTCGGGGCCCCATGGTGCTGAAGCTTTCTTT. Translating gives CASSPSSGPHGAEAFF. The chain has TRBV7-2 and TRBJ1-1; a possible D gene is TRBD1 (5 bases). Germline lookup yields CDR1 SGHTA and CDR2 FQGNSA. The length of the CDR3 is 16 residues. Between the trimmed V and J ends, which lost 5 bases and 6 bases, there was a span of 22 bases.

This clonotype was detected ten times or more. The chain uses TRBV19 and TRBJ1-1; maybe TRBD1 (6 bases). The germline gives CDR1 LNHDA, CDR2 SQIVND (reference sequence). V shed 6 bases and J shed 7 bases, with 18 bases lying between them. The CDR3 contains 14 residues. CDR3 region: CASREQGSLVEAFF. In DNA, the CDR3 is TGTGCCAGTAGGGAACAGGGATCCTTAGTTGAAGCTTTCTTT.

CDR3 amino acids: CAISPPGRGDREQYF. The CDR3 nucleotides are TGTGCCATCAGTCCCCCGGGCAGGGGTGATAGAGAGCAGTACTTC. The chain links TRBV10-3 to TRBJ2-7; tentative D call: TRBD1 (6 bases). CDR1 ENHRY and CDR2 SYGVKD come from the germline V gene. V lost 5 bases and J 7 bases, leaving 21 bases between the germline ends. The length of the CDR3 is 15 residues.

The J gene is TRBJ2-1, the V gene TRBV2, with D perhaps matching TRBD1 (5 bases). The germline CDR1 and CDR2 sequences are SNHLY and FYNNEI. The length of the CDR3 is 12 residues. V lost 9 bases, J lost 6 bases, and 12 bases lay in between. The CDR3 is CARQGWSNEQFF. For the CDR3, the DNA is TGTGCCAGGCAGGGCTGGAGCAATGAGCAGTTCTTC.

This clonotype was counted many times. V usage is TRBV7-2 and J usage is TRBJ1-1; D call uncertain. Germline values: CDR1 SGHTA, CDR2 FQGNSA. The CDR3 is 13 amino acids. Trimming left V 0 bases short and J 7 bases short, with 9 bases between. The CDR3 DNA follows: TGTGCCAGCAGCTTAGCGGGCAGCAATGAAGCTTTCTTT. Its protein is CASSLAGSNEAFF. The complete variable domain, with remaining parts taken from reference TRBV7-2 and TRBJ1-1, reads GAGVSQSPSNKVTEKGKDVELRCDPISGHTALYWYRQSLGQGLEFLIYFQGNSAPDKSGLPSDRFSAERTGGSVSTLTIQRTQQEDSAVYLCASSLAGSNEAFFGQGTRLTVV.